Reported below is one T cell receptor (beta chain). This record belongs to a study of T cell responses to AZD1222 COVID-19 vaccine. As for the study in general: The study pooled second doses at about 4 or about 12 weeks.

Some clones are missing from TCRdb's copy, which holds only in-frame ones; the method was immunoSEQ multiplex PCR. The profile covers under 130,000 clones, with about 90% appearing a single time and 4% to 5.5% taken by the ten largest. The CDR3 has 17 residues. Germline assignment: CDR1 SNHLY and CDR2 FYNNEI. Deletions cut 4 bases from V and 0 bases from J, with 16 bases between. The TCR sequence derives from an adult in good health. The chain recombines TRBV2 with TRBJ1-5; possible D gene TRBD1, 6 bases. The material was peripheral blood, obtained on day 0 of AZD1222 vaccination. In DNA form, the CDR3 reads TGTGCCAGCAGTGGGGACACTGGGGGTTATAGCAATCAGCCCCAGCATTTT. Translating gives CASSGDTGGYSNQPQHF.